These 14 T cell receptor beta chains were sequenced from one sample in a study of blood T cell repertoires in COVID-19 (TCRdb year 2020). The library was built by means of the immunoSEQ multiplex PCR assay. Drawn from immuneACCESS, this table holds only the in-frame rearrangements with V and J called that TCRdb kept. Clones are partly lost; checked studies trace under half to an unresolved V gene and leave the rest unexplained. The sample table lists about 280,000 clones, 90% of them with a count of one. About 1.7% of the sample lies in the top ten. The specimen sequenced was PBMCs or T cells enriched from blood (not recorded which). These receptors were collected from a woman aged 18-30 years with acute COVID-19.

With regard to this clone: The sample has other DNA sequences that encode this CDR3 too. The chain is built from TRBV11-2 and TRBJ1-4, with 9 bases fitting TRBD1. The V segment lost 4 bases and the J segment 8 bases; nucleotides outside the gene matches: 5. The CDR3 length is 14 residues. Germline assignment: CDR1 SGHAT and CDR2 FQNNGV. Written as DNA, the CDR3 is TGTGCCAGCAGCTCCGGACAGGGGTACGAAAAACTGTTTTTT. Its translation is CASSSGQGYEKLFF.

The chain uses TRBV7-9 and TRBJ2-1; D not certain. This CDR3 spans 16 amino acids. CDR1 is SEHNR, CDR2 FQNEAQ, per germline (reference sequence). V lost 1 base to trimming and J lost 1 base, with 11 bases between them. CDR3 coding DNA: TGTGCCAGCAGCTTAGGCAGCGCCCTTTCCTACAATGAGCAGTTCTTC. Translating gives CASSLGSALSYNEQFF.

The chain uses TRBV18 and TRBJ2-7; 8 bases line up with TRBD1. Germline V gene data show CDR1 as KGHSH and CDR2 as LQKENI. The CDR3 extends over 15 amino acids. Trimming at V came to 2 bases and at J to 2 bases, leaving 5 bases not matched to a gene. The CDR3 DNA reads as TGTGCCAGCTCACCAGGACAGGGAATAACCTACGAGCAGTACTTC. Translation gives CASSPGQGITYEQYF.

This clone was seen a few times. The chain is built from TRBV5-4 and TRBJ1-4; 9 positions agree with TRBD1. V dropped 4 bases and J dropped 7; count of bases not matched to a gene: 5. In germline, CDR1 is SGHNT, CDR2 YYREEE (reference sequence). The CDR3 extends over 14 amino acids. This chain's CDR3 is CASSPGTGPEKLFF. The CDR3 DNA reads as TGTGCCAGCAGCCCCGGGACAGGGCCTGAAAAACTGTTTTTT. The whole variable domain, filled in from reference TRBV5-4 and TRBJ1-4, reads ETGVTQSPTHLIKTRGQQVTLRCSSQSGHNTVSWYQQALGQGPQFIFQYYREEENGRGNFPPRFSGLQFPNYSSELNVNALELDDSALYLCASSPGTGPEKLFFGSGTQLSVL.

The rearrangement links TRBV5-8 to TRBJ1-1; D is ambiguous. Germline assignment: CDR1 SGHTS and CDR2 YDEGEE. Trimming left V 9 bases short and J 0 bases short, with 3 bases between. CDR3 length: 10 amino acids. CDR3 protein: CAIVNTEAFF. The CDR3 nucleotides read TGTGCCATCGTGAACACTGAAGCTTTCTTT.

The chain combines TRBV30 with TRBJ2-3; D is uncertain. Germline values: CDR1 GTSNPN, CDR2 SVGIG (reference sequence). The CDR3 is 13 amino acids. V lost 2 bases to trimming and J lost 0 bases, with 6 bases between them. The DNA of the CDR3 is TGTGCCTGGAGTCCCACTAGCACAGATACGCAGTATTTT. Translation: CAWSPTSTDTQYF.

The rearrangement uses TRBV5-5 and TRBJ1-1, with a tentative D call TRBD1 (5 bases). Germline values: CDR1 SGHKS, CDR2 YYEKEE (reference sequence). V lost 4 bases and J 10 bases, leaving 11 bases between the germline ends. CDR3 length equals 11 residues. The DNA for the CDR3 is TGTGCCAGCAGCGATCAGGGTGCAGCTTTCTTT. Its translation: CASSDQGAAFF.

The chain recombines TRBV28 with TRBJ1-3; weak D call: TRBD1 (6 bases). This CDR3 is built from 13 residues. Germline assignment: CDR1 MDHEN and CDR2 SYDVKM. V lost 6 bases, J lost 1 base, and 7 bases lay in between. In DNA, the CDR3 is TGTGCCAGCAGCAGGGGATCTGGAAACACCATATATTTT. Protein sequence: CASSRGSGNTIYF.

V gene TRBV27 combines with J gene TRBJ1-1; tentative D call: TRBD1 (5 bases). Germline CDR1 MNHEY, CDR2 SMNVEV (reference sequence). The V and J ends lost 0 bases and 4 bases respectively, with 12 bases between them. CDR3 length: 15 amino acids. Here the CDR3 DNA reads TGTGCCAGCAGTTTATCGAGGTCGGGGGGCACTGAAGCTTTCTTT. As protein: CASSLSRSGGTEAFF.

The chain uses TRBV7-2 and TRBJ1-5; no clear D gene. The CDR3 contains 13 residues. CDR1 SGHTA and CDR2 FQGNSA come from the germline V gene. Trimming stripped 1 base from V and 8 bases from J, with 9 bases between. Written as DNA, the CDR3 is TGTGCCAGCAGCTTAGAAGCTGAAGAGCCCCAGCATTTT. Encoded protein: CASSLEAEEPQHF.

This sequence joins TRBV5-1 and TRBJ2-7; 13 bases map to TRBD2. CDR1 is SGHRS and CDR2 is YFSETQ in the germline V gene. J was trimmed by 2 bases and V by 4 bases; bases with no gene match: 3. There are 15 residues in the CDR3. CDR3 sequence reads: CASSSTSGRAYEQYF. In DNA form, the CDR3 reads TGCGCCAGCAGCAGCACTAGCGGGAGGGCCTACGAGCAGTACTTC.

The gene calls are TRBV19 and TRBJ2-7; 12 bases match TRBD2. The CDR3 covers 15 residues. Looked up from germline, CDR1 is LNHDA and CDR2 is SQIVND (reference sequence). The V segment lost 6 bases and the J segment 6 bases; nucleotides outside the gene matches: 9. The CDR3 region is CASSIRLAGVSEQYF. CDR3 coding DNA: TGTGCCAGTAGCATTAGACTAGCGGGAGTTAGCGAGCAGTACTTC.

The rearrangement uses TRBV2 and TRBJ1-5, with D possibly being TRBD1 (5 bases). With 2 bases removed from V and 2 bases from J, the gap between germline ends came to 10 bases. This CDR3 has 15 residues. Germline V gene data show CDR1 as SNHLY and CDR2 as FYNNEI. In DNA form, the CDR3 reads TGTGCCAGCAGTGAAAGGGGAAGGGGCAATCAGCCCCAGCATTTT. This sequence encodes CASSERGRGNQPQHF.

The chain links TRBV2 to TRBJ1-5; 7 bases line up with TRBD1. The CDR3 consists of 14 residues. V shed 4 bases and J 3 bases; nucleotides not matched to a gene: 3. The germline CDR1 and CDR2 sequences are SNHLY and FYNNEI. In DNA form, the CDR3 reads TGTGCCAGCAGTGCGGGACAGAACAATCAGCCCCAGCATTTT. It translates to CASSAGQNNQPQHF.